There are a few counts of the clone carrying this TCR beta chain. Antigen: not known. This specimen comes from a study of identical twins. Germline loops: CDR1 LGHNA, CDR2 YNFKEQ. The CDR3 runs to 13 residues. V trimming: 0 bases; J trimming: 7 bases; junction bases outside the gene matches: 2. Findings and limits, study-wide: Fewer insertions were carried by abundant cord blood beta clonotypes, but none was seen in memory repertoires. Twins shared out-of-frame alpha sequences with excess low generation probability.

It was template switching that added a universal primer site, and there were unique molecular identifiers on the cDNA. A single record per CDR3 protein comes from TCRdb applying MiXCR to the 5' RACE reads. The sample holds 1.5 million to 2 million distinct CDR3 sequences, around 33% seen once. The receptor was isolated from a newborn girl in good health. The chain links TRBV4-2 to TRBJ1-2, with 7 bases fitting TRBD1. Material for sequencing was cord blood. CDR3 region: CASSQENRGGYTF. Written as DNA, the CDR3 is TGTGCCAGCAGCCAAGAAAACAGGGGTGGCTACACCTTC.